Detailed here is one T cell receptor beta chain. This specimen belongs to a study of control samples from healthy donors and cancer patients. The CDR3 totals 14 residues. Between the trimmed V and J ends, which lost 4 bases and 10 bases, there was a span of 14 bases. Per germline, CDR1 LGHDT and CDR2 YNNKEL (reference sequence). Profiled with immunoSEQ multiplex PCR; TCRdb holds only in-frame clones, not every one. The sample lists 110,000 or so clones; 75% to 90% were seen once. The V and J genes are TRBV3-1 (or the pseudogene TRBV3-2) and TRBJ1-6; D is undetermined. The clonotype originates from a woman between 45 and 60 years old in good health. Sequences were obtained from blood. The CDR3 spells CASSLVSSGSPLHF. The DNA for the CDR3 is TGTGCCAGCAGCCTCGTTTCCTCGGGGTCACCCCTCCACTTT.